The 13 T cell receptor beta chains in this list originate from one sample, sequenced in a study of monozygotic twins with cystic fibrosis. Sequenced by immunoSEQ multiplex PCR; TCRdb stores in-frame clones only, minus some. The sample includes about 23,000 clones, under 95% seen only once; the top ten take roughly 0.3%. Sequencing input: blood. These TCRs come from a girl aged 2-15 years with cystic fibrosis.

The CDR3 is CASSNPTGGIATAFF. The CDR3 DNA is TGTGCCAGTAGTAACCCGACCGGAGGGATAGCTACAGCTTTCTTT. The chain has TRBV19 and TRBJ1-1; D is undetermined. This CDR3 is built from 15 residues. Between the trimmed V and J ends, which lost 4 bases and 10 bases, there was a span of 22 bases. Germline-derived CDR1 and CDR2 are LNHDA and SQIVND (reference sequence).

This chain uses TRBV19 with TRBJ1-2; D is ambiguous. The germline V gene has CDR1 LNHDA and CDR2 SQIVND (reference sequence). This CDR3 is 13 amino acids long. V lost 7 bases and J lost 1, with 10 bases in between. The CDR3 protein is CASKRSGNYGYTF. The CDR3 DNA reads TGTGCCAGTAAGAGGTCGGGTAACTATGGCTACACCTTC.

This sequence joins TRBV6-5 and TRBJ2-3; D possibly corresponds to TRBD1 (6 bases). This CDR3 spans 15 amino acids. Germline values: CDR1 MNHEY, CDR2 SVGAGI. Trimming left V 7 bases short and J 2 bases short, with 16 bases between. CDR3 bases: TGTGCCAGCACCGACTTCGAGGGGGTCACAGATACGCAGTATTTT. This translates into CASTDFEGVTDTQYF.

The CDR3, as DNA: TGTGCCAGCAGGACTAGCGGGGGGTCGGTGGTGACCCAGTACTTC. It translates to CASRTSGGSVVTQYF. The chain recombines TRBV2 with TRBJ2-5, with 13 bases identical to TRBD2. The J segment lost 7 bases and the V segment lost 6 bases, leaving 8 bases of the junction unmatched. CDR1 is SNHLY and CDR2 is FYNNEI in the germline V gene. The CDR3 is 15 amino acids.

The V and J genes are TRBV10-1 and TRBJ2-3; a weak D match, TRBD1 (6 bases). V lost 4 bases, J lost 0 bases, and 20 bases lay in between. The CDR3 contains 18 residues. The germline V gene encodes CDR1 WNHNN and CDR2 SYGVQD (reference sequence). CDR3 in amino acids: CASSGLGLDQGSTDTQYF. CDR3 DNA: TGCGCCAGCAGTGGGCTGGGCCTCGACCAGGGGAGCACAGATACGCAGTATTTT.

The chain combines TRBV7-9 with TRBJ1-5; D is perhaps TRBD1 (6 bases). There are 15 residues in the CDR3. The germline V and J ends were trimmed by 1 base and 3 bases, with 10 bases remaining between them. Per the germline V gene, CDR1 is SEHNR and CDR2 is FQNEAQ (reference sequence). The CDR3 DNA reads as TGTGCCAGCAGCTTAGGGACAGCAACCAATCAGCCCCAGCATTTT. Residues: CASSLGTATNQPQHF.

V usage is TRBV6-1 and J usage is TRBJ1-5; D perhaps matches TRBD1 (6 bases). Germline-derived CDR1 and CDR2 are MNHNS and SASEGT. The CDR3 consists of 16 residues. The V end lost 4 bases, the J end lost 5 bases, and 18 bases lay between the germline ends. Here the CDR3 DNA reads TGTGCCAGCAGTGGTAAAGGGACACGCGGGGATCAGCCCCAGCATTTT. Translated, it gives CASSGKGTRGDQPQHF.

The chain links TRBV5-1 to TRBJ1-5; D is possibly TRBD1 (5 bases). Germline CDR1 is SGHRS and CDR2 is YFSETQ. The length of the CDR3 is 13 residues. The V gene lost 3 bases and the J gene lost 7 bases, with 11 bases spanning the gap. Written as DNA, the CDR3 is TGCGCCAGCAGCTCCTCGGGGCCCCAGCCCCAGCATTTT. Translation: CASSSSGPQPQHF.

V is TRBV29-1 and J is TRBJ1-2, with 9 bases that match TRBD1. With V trimmed by 7 bases and J by 8 bases, 14 bases remained unmatched. The length of the CDR3 is 14 residues. Germline loops: CDR1 SQVTM, CDR2 ANQGSEA. CDR3 amino acids: CSGGTGLGQRGYTF. CDR3 nucleotide sequence: TGCAGCGGTGGGACAGGGCTGGGACAAAGAGGCTACACCTTC.

The V and J genes are TRBV2 and TRBJ1-4, with D possibly matching TRBD1 (5 bases). V was clipped by 6 bases and J by 0 bases, with 14 bases between them. The CDR3 is 16 residues long. CDR1 SNHLY and CDR2 FYNNEI come from the germline V gene. The DNA of the CDR3 is TGTGCCAGCAGCGCGGGACGGAAAACAACTAATGAAAAACTGTTTTTT. Its protein is CASSAGRKTTNEKLFF.

The chain links TRBV14 to TRBJ1-1, with D tentatively TRBD1 (6 bases). Germline CDR1 and CDR2: SGHDN and FVKESK. With 3 bases removed from V and 0 bases from J, the gap between germline ends came to 14 bases. This CDR3 region has 16 residues. CDR3: CASSHIGGALNTEAFF. The CDR3 DNA follows: TGTGCCAGCAGCCACATCGGGGGGGCGCTGAACACTGAAGCTTTCTTT.

The chain uses TRBV6-5 and TRBJ1-6; D not resolved. The CDR3 has 13 residues. Germline CDR1 MNHEY, CDR2 SVGAGI. Between the trimmed V and J ends, which lost 5 bases and 9 bases, there was a span of 11 bases. CDR3 region: CASSHHKGSPLHF. The CDR3 DNA follows: TGTGCCAGCAGTCACCATAAAGGTTCACCCCTCCACTTT.

This clone came up once. This sequence joins TRBV10-3 and TRBJ2-1, with TRBD2 matching over 7 bases. Trimming cost V 3 bases and J 8 bases; bases outside gene matches: 7. There are 14 residues in the CDR3. Germline CDR1 reads ENHRY; CDR2 reads SYGVKD. CDR3 nucleotides: TGTGCCATCAGTGAAGGCGGGAGCCGGGATGAGCAGTTCTTC. Its protein is CAISEGGSRDEQFF.